One and the same sample provided the 20 T cell receptor beta chains below, sequenced in a study of CXCR3-negative and CXCR3-positive naive CD8 T cells. 5' RACE with UMI labels generated the TRB cDNA libraries. TCRdb derives one entry per CDR3 protein from the 5' RACE reads, leaving out DNA. This repertoire includes 35,000 to 55,000 distinct CDR3 sequences. The sequencing input was naive CXCR3- CD8+ T cells from blood. Regarding subset: CD45RO-CCR7+CD27+CD95- naive CD8+ T cells lacking CXCR3 (TNR3-). These receptors originate from a human donor in good health. Some clones in this sample may be carry-over from other donors' samples.

The CDR3 protein is CASSATSGRGNEQYF. The chain couples TRBV13 to TRBJ2-7; TCRdb outputs TRBD2, but without DNA this stays unchecked. The CDR3 has 15 amino acids. Germline loops: CDR1 PRHDT, CDR2 FYEKMQ (reference sequence). The whole variable domain, remainder taken from reference TRBV13 and TRBJ2-7, is AAGVIQSPRHLIKEKRETATLKCYPIPRHDTVYWYQQGPGQDPQFLISFYEKMQSDKGSIPDRFSAQQFSDYHSELNMSSLELGDSALYFCASSATSGRGNEQYFGPGTRLTVT.

The chain combines TRBV7-9 with TRBJ2-2; TCRdb proposes TRBD2, but this gene call is untestable without DNA. The CDR3 runs 16 residues. Germline CDR1 and CDR2: SEHNR and FQNEAQ (reference sequence). CDR3 amino acids: CASSPTTGLNTGELFF.

The chain links TRBV5-1 to TRBJ2-7; without DNA, the TCRdb call of TRBD1 cannot be checked. Germline V gives CDR1 SGHRS, CDR2 YFSETQ. The length of the CDR3 is 13 residues. This CDR3 reads CASTDSLSYEQYF. Combining the CDR3 with reference TRBV5-1 and TRBJ2-7 gives the whole variable domain KAGVTQTPRYLIKTRGQQVTLSCSPISGHRSVSWYQQTPGQGLQFLFEYFSETQRNKGNFPGRFSGRQFSNSRSEMNVSTLELGDSALYLCASTDSLSYEQYFGPGTRLTVT.

The V call is TRBV20-1, the J call TRBJ2-7; TCRdb's D gene call, TRBD1, goes unchecked for lack of DNA. Germline loops: CDR1 DFQATT, CDR2 SNEGSKA (reference sequence). The CDR3 has 13 amino acids. CDR3 protein: CSARDRGHHEQYF.

This rearrangement joins TRBV29-1 to TRBJ2-7. The germline gives CDR1 SQVTM, CDR2 ANQGSEA. The CDR3 sequence is 17 residues long. The CDR3 sequence: CSVEKWTDDPTTYEQYF.

The V call is TRBV11-2, the J call TRBJ2-5; the D call of TRBD1 rests on TCRdb alone, since no DNA is present to check it. This CDR3 is built from 14 residues. CDR1 is SGHAT and CDR2 is FQNNGV in the germline V gene. CDR3 residues: CASSKLGTGISEYF.

The chain uses TRBV14 and TRBJ2-3; TCRdb gives TRBD2 as the D gene, but with no DNA this cannot be confirmed. There are 17 residues in the CDR3. The germline V gene has CDR1 SGHDN and CDR2 FVKESK. The CDR3 sequence is CASSQDLGHGWADTQYF.

The CDR3 loop reads CASSYSQQGGYNEQFF. This chain connects TRBV6-5 to TRBJ2-1; TCRdb selects TRBD1, and the lack of DNA leaves this call unchecked. The germline CDR1 and CDR2 sequences are MNHEY and SVGAGI. The CDR3 has 16 amino acids.

V gene TRBV7-9 combines with J gene TRBJ2-1; TCRdb names TRBD1, which stays unverified in the absence of DNA. The CDR3 sequence is 16 residues long. Germline CDR1 is SEHNR and CDR2 is FQNEAQ (reference sequence). This CDR3 is CASSLADRSGSNEQFF.

This rearrangement joins TRBV7-9 to TRBJ1-2; TCRdb's D call of TRBD1 is untestable without DNA. This CDR3 has 13 amino acids. CDR1 and CDR2 (germline): SEHNR, FQNEAQ (reference sequence). CDR3 sequence reads: CASSPTGDYGYTF.

This chain uses TRBV20-1 with TRBJ2-3; TCRdb designates TRBD2, a call that cannot be tested without DNA. Germline CDR1 DFQATT, CDR2 SNEGSKA (reference sequence). This CDR3 is 17 amino acids long. The CDR3 protein is CSARGLAGASSTDTQYF.

The V gene is TRBV15, the J gene TRBJ2-1; TCRdb's D call of TRBD1 is untestable without DNA. Germline-derived CDR1 and CDR2 are LNHNV and YYDKDF (reference sequence). The CDR3 sequence is 14 residues long. The CDR3 sequence: CAAGRETPNNEQFF. Variable domain in full (rest from reference TRBV15 and TRBJ2-1): DAMVIQNPRYQVTQFGKPVTLSCSQTLNHNVMYWYQQKSSQAPKLLFHYYDKDFNNEADTPDNFQSRRPNTSFCFLDIRSPGLGDTAMYLCAAGRETPNNEQFFGPGTRLTVL.

The J gene is TRBJ2-6, the V gene TRBV29-1. CDR1 and CDR2 (germline): SQVTM, ANQGSEA. The CDR3 has 12 residues. The chain's CDR3 is CSVPSGANVLTF.

The chain carries TRBV29-1 and TRBJ2-7; TCRdb outputs TRBD2, but without DNA this stays unchecked. The CDR3 totals 15 residues. Germline CDR1 reads SQVTM; CDR2 reads ANQGSEA. This CDR3 reads CSVAPVPSGTYEQYF.

The chain is built from TRBV20-1 and TRBJ2-7. The germline V gene encodes CDR1 DFQATT and CDR2 SNEGSKA (reference sequence). The CDR3 totals 13 residues. This CDR3 reads CSGRLKSSYEQYF.

The rearrangement joins TRBV5-5 to TRBJ2-7; TCRdb designates TRBD1, a call that cannot be tested without DNA. The CDR3 is 16 residues long. Germline CDR1 reads SGHKS; CDR2 reads YYEKEE (reference sequence). This CDR3 is CASSLAGQGPNYEQYF.

The chain employs TRBV3-1 and TRBJ2-5; the TRBD1 assignment by TCRdb is unverifiable without DNA. The CDR3 is made up of 14 amino acids. CDR1 and CDR2 from the germline V gene are LGHDT and YNNKEL (reference sequence). The CDR3 protein is CASSGTDSDETQYF.

The rearrangement uses TRBV9 and TRBJ1-1; checking the TCRdb D call of TRBD1 is not possible without DNA. Germline V CDR1 and CDR2: SGDLS, YYNGEE. This CDR3 region has 13 residues. CDR3 residues: CASSVEGGTEAFF.

The gene calls are TRBV4-3 and TRBJ2-7; no DNA is available, so the TRBD2 call from TCRdb remains unchecked. The length of the CDR3 is 18 residues. CDR1 LGHNA and CDR2 YSLEER come from the germline V gene. The chain's CDR3 is CASSQTLGLAGASYEQYF.

The chain combines TRBV7-9 with TRBJ2-7; TCRdb gives TRBD1 as the D gene, but with no DNA this cannot be confirmed. The CDR3 is 16 amino acids. The germline gives CDR1 SEHNR, CDR2 FQNEAQ (reference sequence). The CDR3 region is CASSSSRDRDPYEQYF.